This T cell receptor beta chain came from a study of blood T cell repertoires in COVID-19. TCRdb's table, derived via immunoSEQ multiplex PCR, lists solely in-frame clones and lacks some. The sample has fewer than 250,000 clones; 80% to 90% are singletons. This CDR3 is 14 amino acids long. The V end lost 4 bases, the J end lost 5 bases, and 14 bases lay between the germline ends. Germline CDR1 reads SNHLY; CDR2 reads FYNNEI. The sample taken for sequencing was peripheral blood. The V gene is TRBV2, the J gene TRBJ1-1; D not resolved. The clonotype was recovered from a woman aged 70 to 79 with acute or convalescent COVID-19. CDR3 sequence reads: CASSGRPQGTEAFF. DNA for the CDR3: TGTGCCAGCAGTGGGAGGCCTCAAGGGACTGAAGCTTTCTTT.